Listed below are T cell receptor beta chains from one sample, sequenced in a study of cytomegalovirus exposure and HLA in healthy donors. Assay: immunoSEQ multiplex PCR; the TCRdb copy retains only in-frame clones and omits some. The data show roughly 72,000 clones, about 74% seen once. Sequences were obtained from PBMCs. The receptors were gathered from a human donor in good health. Each CDR3 is given with its conserved first and last residue. The order of the fields is clone size, D gene, V gene, J gene, CDR3 protein, CDR3 DNA. The D gene is left open where the match is weak. Clone size is stated in some rows and not others, as once, few, many or a class when expanded.

size: -
D: -
V: TRBV15
J: TRBJ1-1
CDR3: CATSRGARGEAFF
DNA: TGTGCCACCAGCAGAGGGGCACGGGGAGAAGCTTTCTTT

size: -
D: -
V: TRBV30
J: TRBJ1-6
CDR3: CAWSKTGGGPLHF
DNA: TGTGCCTGGAGTAAGACAGGCGGCGGGCCCCTCCACTTT

size: -
D: -
V: TRBV19
J: TRBJ1-2
CDR3: CASSDTTSGYGYTF
DNA: TGTGCCAGTAGTGACACGACCTCCGGTTATGGCTACACCTTC

size: -
D: TRBD2
V: TRBV19
J: TRBJ2-7
CDR3: CASSIAAGVYEQYF
DNA: TGTGCCAGTAGTATAGCAGCGGGAGTATACGAGCAGTACTTC

size: -
D: -
V: TRBV30
J: TRBJ1-4
CDR3: CAWSVGGMDEKLFF
DNA: TGTGCCTGGAGTGTTGGGGGGATGGATGAAAAACTGTTTTTT

size: once
D: -
V: TRBV7-2
J: TRBJ2-1
CDR3: CASSAVGAYNEQFF
DNA: TGTGCCAGCAGCGCTGTTGGAGCCTACAATGAGCAGTTCTTC

size: -
D: TRBD1
V: TRBV28
J: TRBJ2-1
CDR3: CASSSRTGGSYNEQFF
DNA: TGTGCCAGCAGCAGTCGGACAGGAGGTTCCTACAATGAGCAGTTCTTC

size: -
D: TRBD1
V: TRBV4-2
J: TRBJ1-1
CDR3: CASSLTGSEAFF
DNA: TGTGCCAGCAGCTTGACAGGGTCTGAAGCTTTCTTT

size: -
D: -
V: TRBV27
J: TRBJ1-3
CDR3: CASRQTGSLGNTIYF
DNA: TGTGCCAGCAGGCAAACAGGGTCGTTAGGAAACACCATATATTTT

size: -
D: -
V: TRBV29-1
J: TRBJ2-5
CDR3: CSVDDPKQGLQETQYF
DNA: TGCAGCGTTGATGATCCTAAACAGGGTTTACAAGAGACCCAGTACTTC

size: -
D: TRBD2
V: TRBV28
J: TRBJ2-5
CDR3: CASSTGTSGSRETQYF
DNA: TGTGCCAGCAGTACCGGAACTAGCGGGAGTCGAGAGACCCAGTACTTC

size: -
D: -
V: TRBV6-5
J: TRBJ2-2
CDR3: CASSPSWRGGELFF
DNA: TGTGCCAGCAGTCCCTCTTGGAGGGGCGGGGAGCTGTTTTTT

size: -
D: TRBD2
V: TRBV28
J: TRBJ2-7
CDR3: CASTPAGGGWYEQYF
DNA: TGTGCCAGCACCCCCGCGGGAGGGGGCTGGTACGAGCAGTACTTC

size: -
D: -
V: TRBV2
J: TRBJ1-2
CDR3: CASSEGRGGGYTF
DNA: TGTGCCAGCAGTGAAGGAAGGGGCGGTGGCTACACCTTC

size: -
D: -
V: TRBV4-1
J: TRBJ2-7
CDR3: CASSQDLHYEQYF
DNA: TGCGCCAGCAGCCAAGATTTACATTACGAGCAGTACTTC